The 15 T cell receptor beta chains below all came from one sample that was sequenced in a study of cytomegalovirus exposure and HLA in healthy donors. With 60 Vbeta and 13 Jbeta primers, the PCR was carried out. Generated by immunoSEQ multiplex PCR, the TCRdb table keeps only in-frame clones and is missing some. In the table there are approximately 100,000 clones, more than 75% of which are singletons. Sequences were obtained from PBMCs. The receptors originated from a woman aged 40-49 years in good health and CMV-seropositive.

This clone turned up a few times. This chain links TRBV12-5 with TRBJ2-5, with D possibly matching TRBD1 (5 bases). With 0 bases removed from V and 3 bases from J, the gap between germline ends came to 8 bases. This CDR3 has 14 amino acids. Germline V gives CDR1 LGHNT, CDR2 FRNRAP. CDR3 sequence reads: CASGLVGAKETQYF. CDR3 nucleotides: TGTGCTAGTGGTTTGGTTGGGGCGAAAGAGACCCAGTACTTC.

The rearrangement links TRBV19 to TRBJ1-5; no clear D. V was cut by 9 bases and J by 7 bases, with 16 bases left in between. Germline CDR1 reads LNHDA; CDR2 reads SQIVND (reference sequence). CDR3 length: 13 amino acids. The DNA for the CDR3 is TGTGCCAGCCTGGGTCCCTGGGAGCAGCCCCAGCATTTT. Translation gives CASLGPWEQPQHF.

The chain employs TRBV2 and TRBJ2-1, with D tentatively TRBD2 (6 bases). In germline, CDR1 is SNHLY, CDR2 FYNNEI. This CDR3 is 12 amino acids long. The V and J ends lost 4 bases and 7 bases respectively, with 8 bases between them. CDR3 loop: CASSGLVNEQFF. CDR3 DNA sequence: TGTGCCAGCAGTGGACTAGTTAATGAGCAGTTCTTC. Supplemented by reference TRBV2 and TRBJ2-1, the full variable domain reads EPEVTQTPSHQVTQMGQEVILRCVPISNHLYFYWYRQILGQKVEFLVSFYNNEISEKSEIFDDQFSVERPDGSNFTLKIRSTKLEDSAMYFCASSGLVNEQFFGPGTRLTVL.

The chain couples TRBV7-6 to TRBJ2-1; 8 bases fit TRBD1. V lost 5 bases and J lost 7; bases outside the gene matches: 10. The CDR3 spans 15 residues. Looked up from germline, CDR1 is SGHVS and CDR2 is FNYEAQ. The CDR3 here is CASSPYRTGRNEQFF. The DNA for the CDR3 is TGTGCCAGCAGCCCATATCGGACAGGGAGAAATGAGCAGTTCTTC.

The chain couples TRBV7-9 to TRBJ2-7; weak D call: TRBD1 (6 bases). This CDR3 comprises 11 residues. Trimming stripped 10 bases from V and 4 bases from J, with 11 bases between. The germline gives CDR1 SEHNR, CDR2 FQNEAQ (reference sequence). DNA for the CDR3: TGTGCCACTCAGGGGTTATACGAGCAGTACTTC. It translates to CATQGLYEQYF.

The gene calls are TRBV6-5 and TRBJ2-2; 10 bases line up with TRBD2. The CDR3 spans 15 residues. CDR1 and CDR2 (germline): MNHEY, SVGAGI. V lost 6 bases and J lost 5; bases outside the gene matches: 6. CDR3 bases: TGTGCCAGCAGGGCTCTAGCGGGGGTGACCGGGGAGCTGTTTTTT. Translated, it gives CASRALAGVTGELFF.

The V call is TRBV30, the J call TRBJ1-1; 8 bases align to TRBD1. The CDR3 is 15 amino acids. Germline V CDR1 and CDR2: GTSNPN, SVGIG (reference sequence). V dropped 4 bases and J dropped 6; count of bases not matched to a gene: 13. The CDR3 coding sequence is TGTGCCTGGACCCCGGACAGGGCTGGAGGGGCTGAAGCTTTCTTT. Translation: CAWTPDRAGGAEAFF.

A few counts support this clone. The V call is TRBV14, the J call TRBJ2-7; 7 bases agree with TRBD2. Germline CDR1 and CDR2: SGHDN and FVKESK. With 3 bases clipped from V and 3 bases from J, the junction kept 8 bases outside the gene matches. The CDR3 extends over 15 amino acids. The CDR3 DNA sequence: TGTGCCAGCAGCCAGGGGGGGGAACGGTTCTACGAGCAGTACTTC. Its translation is CASSQGGERFYEQYF.

This chain joins TRBV30 and TRBJ2-7, with 7 bases identical to TRBD1. This CDR3 is built from 15 residues. J lost 2 bases, V lost 3 bases, and 10 bases had no gene match. CDR1 is GTSNPN and CDR2 is SVGIG in the germline V gene (reference sequence). CDR3 sequence (DNA): TGTGCCTGGAGGAGAGCGATGACAGGGACCTACGAGCAGTACTTC. It yields the protein CAWRRAMTGTYEQYF.

V is TRBV5-1 and J is TRBJ2-5, with D perhaps TRBD2 (5 bases). The end of the DNA aligns better with TRBJ2-7, so the J call may be wrong. Per the germline V gene, CDR1 is SGHRS and CDR2 is YFSETQ. CDR3 length: 16 amino acids. The CDR3 DNA sequence: TGCGCCAGCAGCGTCCTGTCGCGGGCTATGTCCTACGAGCAGTACTTC. Translating it yields CASSVLSRAMSYEQYF.

The chain combines TRBV29-1 with TRBJ1-1, with 7 bases identical to TRBD1. The V and J ends lost 2 bases and 6 bases, in that order; junction bases with no gene match: 6. Germline V gene data show CDR1 as SQVTM and CDR2 as ANQGSEA. The CDR3 has 13 residues. In nucleotides, the CDR3 is TGCAGCGTTGAATCCTCAGGGGGTGCTGAAGCTTTCTTT. This sequence encodes CSVESSGGAEAFF.

This chain joins TRBV28 and TRBJ1-2; no clear D gene. The CDR3 covers 11 residues. In germline, CDR1 is MDHEN, CDR2 SYDVKM. Trimming took off 6 bases at V and 4 bases at J, with 6 bases between the two ends. The CDR3 DNA follows: TGTGCCAGCAGCGGACTCTATGGCTACACCTTC. Protein: CASSGLYGYTF.

J is TRBJ2-7 and V is TRBV15; possibly TRBD2 for D (6 bases). The CDR3 has 15 amino acids. V shed 3 bases and J shed 2 bases, with 14 bases lying between them. Germline V gives CDR1 LNHNV, CDR2 YYDKDF (reference sequence). CDR3 bases: TGTGCCACCAGCAGCAGGGACGGAGGGACCTACGAGCAGTACTTC. As protein: CATSSRDGGTYEQYF.

The chain combines TRBV6-5 with TRBJ2-4; possibly TRBD1 for D (6 bases). Trimming pared 0 bases from V and 7 bases from J, leaving 16 bases between. This CDR3 region has 16 residues. From germline, CDR1 is MNHEY and CDR2 SVGAGI. The CDR3 loop is CASSYSFNRVRNIQYF. Written as DNA, the CDR3 is TGTGCCAGCAGTTACTCCTTCAACAGGGTACGGAACATTCAGTACTTC.

This clone was observed a few times. The rearrangement links TRBV6-6 to TRBJ1-3; D is ambiguous. Germline CDR1 and CDR2: MNHNY and SVGAGI (reference sequence). Between the trimmed V and J ends, which lost 6 bases and 0 bases, there was a span of 15 bases. The CDR3 covers 16 residues. The CDR3 DNA reads TGTGCCAGCAGGCCCGTAGTCGGAGGCTCTGGAAACACCATATATTTT. Its translation is CASRPVVGGSGNTIYF.